Shown below are 22 T cell receptor beta chains from a single sample sequenced in a study of shared clonotypes between healthy human individuals. The data were produced by immunoSEQ multiplex PCR, yet TCRdb's version contains in-frame clones alone and is incomplete. The sample holds 2,100,000 or so clones, 95% seen once. Material: naive CD4+ T cells sorted from blood. The subset here: CD45RA+ positively selected. These receptor sequences come from a man between 18 and 29 years old in good health.

This rearrangement joins TRBV5-1 to TRBJ2-4; D remains ambiguous. The V gene's germline CDR1 is SGHRS and CDR2 YFSETQ. V was cut by 0 bases and J by 5 bases, with 3 bases left in between. The CDR3 runs to 12 residues. Here the CDR3 reads CASSLGQNIQYF. DNA of the CDR3: TGCGCCAGCAGCTTGGGGCAAAACATTCAGTACTTC.

The genes are TRBV28 and TRBJ2-6, with TRBD1 matching 9 bases. CDR1 is MDHEN and CDR2 is SYDVKM in the germline V gene. The CDR3 consists of 18 residues. Germline trimming cut 5 bases from V and 0 bases from J; bases unmatched to any gene: 8. The CDR3 loop is CASSLLGTGSSGANVLTF. In DNA form, the CDR3 reads TGTGCCAGCAGTCTACTTGGGACAGGGAGCTCTGGGGCCAACGTCCTGACTTTC.

The chain recombines TRBV5-6 with TRBJ1-5; D is possibly TRBD1 (6 bases). CDR3 length: 16 residues. V was shortened by 1 base and J by 4 bases, with 15 bases between the two germline ends. From germline, CDR1 is SGHDT and CDR2 YYEEEE. CDR3 amino acids: CASSLQGGGKNQPQHF. CDR3 nucleotides: TGTGCCAGCAGCTTGCAGGGAGGGGGAAAGAATCAGCCCCAGCATTTT.

This chain joins TRBV5-1 and TRBJ1-2; D gene ambiguous. V lost 3 bases and J 3 bases, leaving 9 bases between the germline ends. The V gene's germline CDR1 is SGHRS and CDR2 YFSETQ. This CDR3 is built from 13 residues. DNA for the CDR3: TGCGCCAGCAGCTCGGAGAGTTACTATGGCTACACCTTC. It yields the protein CASSSESYYGYTF.

A few counts support this clone. The V and J genes are TRBV5-1 and TRBJ1-4; D perhaps matches TRBD1 (6 bases). Per germline, CDR1 SGHRS and CDR2 YFSETQ. The V end lost 4 bases, the J end lost 5 bases, and 15 bases lay between the germline ends. The CDR3 spans 15 residues. CDR3 DNA: TGCGCCAGCAGCATTACGACAAGGGGGAATGAAAAACTGTTTTTT. Residues: CASSITTRGNEKLFF.

J is TRBJ2-1 and V is TRBV20-1; no definite D call. Per germline, CDR1 DFQATT and CDR2 SNEGSKA (reference sequence). The V and J ends lost 2 bases and 8 bases respectively, with 7 bases between them. This CDR3 is 11 amino acids long. This chain's CDR3 is CSARIFDEQFF. The CDR3 DNA follows: TGCAGTGCTAGAATTTTCGATGAGCAGTTCTTC.

This chain joins TRBV2 and TRBJ2-1; D tentatively fits TRBD1 or TRBD2 (5 bases each). CDR3 length equals 14 residues. Germline-derived CDR1 and CDR2 are SNHLY and FYNNEI. Trimming cost V 2 bases and J 7 bases, with 12 bases left between them. In DNA, the CDR3 is TGTGCCAGCAGTGAAATATACGGGACGAATGAGCAGTTCTTC. Protein: CASSEIYGTNEQFF.

The chain employs TRBV18 and TRBJ2-3; 9 positions agree with TRBD2. The J segment lost 2 bases and the V segment lost 1 base, leaving 4 bases of the junction unmatched. From germline, CDR1 is KGHSH and CDR2 LQKENI. The CDR3 consists of 16 residues. CDR3 DNA sequence: TGTGCCAGCTCACCACAGGTAGCGGGGGCCACAGATACGCAGTATTTT. Translating gives CASSPQVAGATDTQYF.

This clone was observed a handful of times. CDR3 in DNA: TGTGCCAGCAGCGCCGTAGAGCAGCCCCAGCATTTT. Its translation is CASSAVEQPQHF. The rearrangement links TRBV7-9 to TRBJ1-5; D gene unclear. V was pared by 5 bases and J by 7 bases, with 9 bases between. In germline, CDR1 is SEHNR, CDR2 FQNEAQ (reference sequence). CDR3 length: 12 residues.

This chain joins TRBV18 and TRBJ1-2; no clear D. The CDR3 has 14 residues. Germline V gene sequence: CDR1 KGHSH, CDR2 LQKENI. The V gene lost 1 base and the J gene lost 2 bases, with 8 bases spanning the gap. The DNA of the CDR3 is TGTGCCAGCTCACCACAGGACGGAAACTATGGCTACACCTTC. This codes for CASSPQDGNYGYTF.

The chain recombines TRBV6-5 with TRBJ2-7; weak D call: TRBD2 (5 bases). The V end lost 8 bases, the J end lost 4 bases, and 9 bases lay between the germline ends. CDR3 length equals 11 residues. The germline CDR1 and CDR2 sequences are MNHEY and SVGAGI. CDR3 DNA: TGTGCCAGCGGGAGACAATACGAGCAGTACTTC. Residues: CASGRQYEQYF.

The J gene is TRBJ1-4, the V gene TRBV28; TRBD1 aligns across 10 bases. Per the germline V gene, CDR1 is MDHEN and CDR2 is SYDVKM. The length of the CDR3 is 18 residues. V shed 5 bases, J shed 8 bases, and the junction held 17 bases outside the gene matches. The CDR3 protein is CASSGGQPGQGYREKLFF. The CDR3 DNA sequence: TGTGCCAGCAGTGGGGGGCAACCGGGACAGGGGTATCGAGAAAAACTGTTTTTT.

This clone was observed a handful of times. DNA of the CDR3: TGCGCCAGCAGCCAAGTATCCGGGACAGTGAGGCCCCAGCATTTT. Its protein product is CASSQVSGTVRPQHF. The chain links TRBV4-1 to TRBJ1-5, with 7 bases matching TRBD1. Germline trimming cut 1 base from V and 9 bases from J; bases unmatched to any gene: 9. This CDR3 region has 15 residues. The germline V gene encodes CDR1 MGHRA and CDR2 YSYEKL.

This sequence joins TRBV5-4 and TRBJ2-7, with TRBD1 as a possible D gene (6 bases). V dropped 4 bases and J dropped 1 base, with 15 bases sitting between them. Germline CDR1 reads SGHNT; CDR2 reads YYREEE (reference sequence). This CDR3 is 15 amino acids long. This CDR3 reads CASSPAGTPSYEQYF. The CDR3 DNA is TGTGCCAGCAGCCCGGCCGGGACACCTTCCTACGAGCAGTACTTC.

The J gene is TRBJ1-2, the V gene TRBV6-5; D not certain. Trimming left V 6 bases short and J 4 bases short, with 12 bases between. The CDR3 runs 13 residues. Germline V lookup: CDR1 MNHEY, CDR2 SVGAGI. The CDR3 loop reads CASRRPEIYGYTF. CDR3 nucleotide sequence: TGTGCCAGCAGGCGACCGGAGATCTATGGCTACACCTTC.

V and J are TRBV4-2 and TRBJ2-3; D remains unclear. Germline V lookup: CDR1 LGHNA, CDR2 YNFKEQ. The CDR3 covers 14 residues. V lost 0 bases to trimming and J lost 1 base, with 5 bases between them. In DNA form, the CDR3 reads TGTGCCAGCAGCCAAGAGGTGGGCACAGATACGCAGTATTTT. Amino acid sequence: CASSQEVGTDTQYF.

The chain links TRBV10-2 to TRBJ1-6; no clear D. The CDR3 covers 14 residues. V was cut by 3 bases and J by 2 bases, with 5 bases left in between. Germline CDR1 reads WSHSY; CDR2 reads SAAADI. DNA for the CDR3: TGCGCCAGCAGTGATGGGACCTATAATTCACCCCTCCACTTT. This codes for CASSDGTYNSPLHF.

The chain recombines TRBV7-2 with TRBJ1-6; D uncertain. In germline, CDR1 is SGHTA, CDR2 FQGNSA. Between the trimmed V and J ends, which lost 1 base and 7 bases, there was a span of 17 bases. The CDR3 has 17 residues. The CDR3 region has the DNA TGTGCCAGCAGCTTAGTTGGGTCGGAAGGAGTAAATTCACCCCTCCACTTT. It codes for CASSLVGSEGVNSPLHF.

This clone has a handful of counts. The rearrangement joins TRBV6-6 to TRBJ1-2; D ambiguous. This CDR3 spans 13 amino acids. Germline values: CDR1 MNHNY, CDR2 SVGAGI (reference sequence). V gave up 6 bases and J gave up 5 bases, with 13 bases separating them. The CDR3 protein is CASSPTAGYGYTF. CDR3 bases: TGTGCCAGCAGCCCGACGGCCGGATATGGCTACACCTTC.

The chain combines TRBV6-4 with TRBJ1-5, with a possible D match to TRBD1 (6 bases). V was clipped by 6 bases and J by 0 bases, with 18 bases between them. Germline V gene sequence: CDR1 MRHNA, CDR2 SNTAGT. This CDR3 spans 17 amino acids. The CDR3 protein is CASREGHCEDSNQPQHF. In DNA, the CDR3 is TGTGCCAGCAGGGAGGGACACTGTGAAGATAGCAATCAGCCCCAGCATTTT.

The DNA for the CDR3 is TGTGCCAGCAGTTACGATGGACTACGGGCAGATACGCAGTATTTT. Encoded protein: CASSYDGLRADTQYF. This rearrangement joins TRBV6-6 to TRBJ2-3; possible D gene TRBD2, 6 bases. Germline values: CDR1 MNHNY, CDR2 SVGAGI (reference sequence). V was trimmed by 2 bases and J by 4 bases, leaving 13 bases between them. This CDR3 contains 15 residues.

Notes on this clone: This sample also contains other DNA sequences that code for the same CDR3. The chain couples TRBV6-5 to TRBJ2-7; D possibly corresponds to TRBD1 (6 bases). Trimming cost V 8 bases and J 2 bases, with 10 bases left between them. Germline V gene lookup returns CDR1 MNHEY and CDR2 SVGAGI. The CDR3 sequence is 12 residues long. CDR3 DNA sequence: TGTGCCAGCCGGGACACCACCTACGAGCAGTACTTC. It translates to CASRDTTYEQYF.